The sequence of this T cell receptor (beta chain) was determined in a study of STAT5B mutations in CD4+ large granular lymphocyte leukemia. Trimming pared 5 bases from V and 6 bases from J, leaving 10 bases between. CDR3 length: 12 residues. Germline V CDR1 and CDR2: SEHNR, FQNEAQ (reference sequence). This was a survey-level run. Assay: immunoSEQ multiplex PCR; the TCRdb copy retains only in-frame clones and omits some. The sample yields 31,000 or so clones, 85% to 90% seen once. This clone showed up just a few times. The rearrangement uses TRBV7-9 and TRBJ1-2; D perhaps matches TRBD1 (5 bases). The clonotype comes from a human donor in good health. The material sequenced was CD4+ T cells from blood buffy coats. The CDR3 DNA reads TGTGCCAGCAGCCAGACAGTAAATGGCTACACCTTC. It encodes CASSQTVNGYTF.